This T cell receptor (beta chain) was recorded in a study of vaccination and CD4 T cells after COVID-19. Study-wide background: Six male and four female convalescents took part, two of them Hispanic. Study-wide results and limits: The appearance of a median about 88% of reactive clones in convalescent patients occurred only post-vaccination. Convalescent patients were relatively few, and early post-infection timepoints were missing.

Treatment defined: roughly 11-day PBMC culture with coronavirus spike peptide pools or control peptides (ViraFEST assay). First, ViraFEST expanded antigen-specific T cells with peptide pools, and next it sequenced the TCRs. V trimming: 2 bases; J trimming: 0 bases; junction bases outside the gene matches: 4. The germline V gene has CDR1 KGHSH and CDR2 LQKENI. The CDR3 spans 16 residues. Points on this clonotype: The antigen is undetermined.

The assay that was used to sequence DNA from cultured CD4+ T cells was the Oncomine TCR Beta short-read assay. TCRdb itself ran the PCR reads through MiXCR, one entry per CDR3 protein. The sample holds 15,000 to 20,000 distinct CDR3 sequences, about 70% seen once. Specimen: CD4+ T cells from blood, cultured in vitro. The sequence came from a human donor who had recovered from COVID-19. The chain links TRBV18 to TRBJ1-3; TRBD1 matches at 7 bases. The CDR3, as DNA: TGTGCCAGCTCACCAGCGGCAGGGGGCTCTGGAAACACCATATATTTT. The encoded protein is CASSPAAGGSGNTIYF.